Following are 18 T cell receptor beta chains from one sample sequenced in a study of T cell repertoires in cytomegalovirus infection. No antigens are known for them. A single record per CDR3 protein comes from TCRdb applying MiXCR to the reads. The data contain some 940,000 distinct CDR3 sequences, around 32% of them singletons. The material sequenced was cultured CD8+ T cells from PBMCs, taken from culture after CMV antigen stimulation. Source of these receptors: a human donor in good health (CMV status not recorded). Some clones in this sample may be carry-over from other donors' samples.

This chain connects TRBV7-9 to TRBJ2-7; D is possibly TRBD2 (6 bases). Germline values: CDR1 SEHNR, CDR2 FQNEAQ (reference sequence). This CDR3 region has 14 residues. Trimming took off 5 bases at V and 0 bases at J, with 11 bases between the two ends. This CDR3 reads CASSPRGNSYEQYF. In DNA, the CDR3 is TGTGCCAGCAGCCCACGGGGGAACTCCTACGAGCAGTACTTC.

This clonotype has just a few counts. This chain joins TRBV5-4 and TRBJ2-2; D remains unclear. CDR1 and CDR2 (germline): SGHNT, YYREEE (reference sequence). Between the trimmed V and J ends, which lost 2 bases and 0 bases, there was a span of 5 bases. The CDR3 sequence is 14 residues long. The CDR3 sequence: CASSLKTNTGELFF. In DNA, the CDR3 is TGTGCCAGCAGCTTAAAAACGAACACCGGGGAGCTGTTTTTT.

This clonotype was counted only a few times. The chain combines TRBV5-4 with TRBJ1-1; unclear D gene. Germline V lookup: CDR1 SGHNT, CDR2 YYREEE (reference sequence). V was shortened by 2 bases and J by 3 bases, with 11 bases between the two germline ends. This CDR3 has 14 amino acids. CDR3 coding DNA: TGTGCCAGCAGCTTCCCAGGATTCCACACTGAAGCTTTCTTT. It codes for CASSFPGFHTEAFF.

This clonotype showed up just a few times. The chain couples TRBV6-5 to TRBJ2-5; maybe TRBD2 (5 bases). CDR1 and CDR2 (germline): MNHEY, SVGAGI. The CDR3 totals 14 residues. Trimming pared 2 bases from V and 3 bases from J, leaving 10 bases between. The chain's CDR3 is CASSYTVGEETQYF. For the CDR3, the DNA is TGTGCCAGCAGTTACACGGTGGGAGAAGAGACCCAGTACTTC.

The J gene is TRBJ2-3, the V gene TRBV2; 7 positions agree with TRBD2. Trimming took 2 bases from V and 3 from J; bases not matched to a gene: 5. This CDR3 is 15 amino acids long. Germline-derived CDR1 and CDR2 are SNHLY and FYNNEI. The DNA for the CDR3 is TGTGCCAGCAGTGAATATGGGGGGGAGACAGATACGCAGTATTTT. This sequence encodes CASSEYGGETDTQYF.

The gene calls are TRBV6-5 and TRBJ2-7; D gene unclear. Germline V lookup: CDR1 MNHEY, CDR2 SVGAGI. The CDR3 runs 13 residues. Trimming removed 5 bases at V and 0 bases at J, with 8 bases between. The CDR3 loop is CASSPPASYEQYF. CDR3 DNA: TGTGCCAGCAGTCCACCCGCCTCCTACGAGCAGTACTTC.

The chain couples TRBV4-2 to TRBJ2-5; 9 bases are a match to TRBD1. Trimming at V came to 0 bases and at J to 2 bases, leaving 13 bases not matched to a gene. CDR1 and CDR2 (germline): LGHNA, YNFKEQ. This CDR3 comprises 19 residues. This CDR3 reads CASSQDFTGGPYLQETQYF. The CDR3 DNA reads TGTGCCAGCAGCCAAGATTTTACAGGGGGCCCTTACCTACAAGAGACCCAGTACTTC.

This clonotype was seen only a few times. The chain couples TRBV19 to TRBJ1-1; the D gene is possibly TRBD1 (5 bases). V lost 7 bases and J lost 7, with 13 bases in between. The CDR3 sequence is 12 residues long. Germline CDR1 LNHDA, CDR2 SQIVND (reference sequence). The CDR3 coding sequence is TGTGCCAGTACCGACAGTTTAAGTGAAGCTTTCTTT. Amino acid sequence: CASTDSLSEAFF.

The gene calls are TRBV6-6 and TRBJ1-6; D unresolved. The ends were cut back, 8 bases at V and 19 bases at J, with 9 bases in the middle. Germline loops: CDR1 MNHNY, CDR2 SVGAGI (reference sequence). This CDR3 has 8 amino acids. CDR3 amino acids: CASGEGHF. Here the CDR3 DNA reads TGTGCCAGCGGCGAGGGACACTTT.

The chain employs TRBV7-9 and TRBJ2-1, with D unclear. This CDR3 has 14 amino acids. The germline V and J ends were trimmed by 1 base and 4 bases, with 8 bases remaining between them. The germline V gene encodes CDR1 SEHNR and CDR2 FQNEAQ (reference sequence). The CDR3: CASSLELYYNEQFF. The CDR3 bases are TGTGCCAGCAGCTTAGAACTCTATTACAATGAGCAGTTCTTC.

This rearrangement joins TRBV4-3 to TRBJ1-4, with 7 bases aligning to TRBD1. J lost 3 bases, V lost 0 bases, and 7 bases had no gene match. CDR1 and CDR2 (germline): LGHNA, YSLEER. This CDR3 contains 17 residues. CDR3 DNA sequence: TGCGCCAGCAGCCAAGAACGAGCGGGACAGCCTAATGAAAAACTGTTTTTT. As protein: CASSQERAGQPNEKLFF.

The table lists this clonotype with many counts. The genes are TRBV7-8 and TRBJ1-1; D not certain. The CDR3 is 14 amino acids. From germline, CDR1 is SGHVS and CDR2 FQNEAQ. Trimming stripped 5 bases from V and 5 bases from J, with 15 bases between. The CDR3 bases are TGTGCCAGCAGCGAGTACGTAATGGAGACTGAAGCTTTCTTT. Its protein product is CASSEYVMETEAFF.

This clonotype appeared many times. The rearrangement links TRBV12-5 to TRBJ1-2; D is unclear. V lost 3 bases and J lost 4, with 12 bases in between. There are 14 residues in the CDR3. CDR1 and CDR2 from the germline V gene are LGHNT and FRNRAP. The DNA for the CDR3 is TGTGCTAGTGGTTTTGGGCCCACACGCTATGGCTACACCTTC. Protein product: CASGFGPTRYGYTF.

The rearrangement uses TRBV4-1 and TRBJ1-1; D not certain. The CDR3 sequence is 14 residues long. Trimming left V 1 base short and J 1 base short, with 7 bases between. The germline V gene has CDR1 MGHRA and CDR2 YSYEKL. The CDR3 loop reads CASSQGGANTEAFF. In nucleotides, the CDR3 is TGCGCCAGCAGCCAAGGGGGAGCGAACACTGAAGCTTTCTTT.

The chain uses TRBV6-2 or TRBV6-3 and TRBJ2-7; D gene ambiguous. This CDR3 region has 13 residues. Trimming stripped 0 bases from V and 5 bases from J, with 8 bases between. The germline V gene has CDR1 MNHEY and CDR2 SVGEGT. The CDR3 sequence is CASSYSGWDEQYV. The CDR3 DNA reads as TGTGCCAGCAGTTACTCGGGATGGGACGAGCAGTACGTC.

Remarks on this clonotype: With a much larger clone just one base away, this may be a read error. The CDR3 sequence: CASSPSGYNQPQHF. The CDR3 DNA reads as TGTGCCAGCAGCCCCTCAGGGTACAATCAGCCCCAGCATTTT. The chain links TRBV25-1 to TRBJ1-5; perhaps TRBD1 as D (5 bases). This CDR3 contains 14 residues. Between the trimmed V and J ends, which lost 6 bases and 3 bases, there was a span of 12 bases. Germline V gene data show CDR1 as MGHDK and CDR2 as SYGVNS.

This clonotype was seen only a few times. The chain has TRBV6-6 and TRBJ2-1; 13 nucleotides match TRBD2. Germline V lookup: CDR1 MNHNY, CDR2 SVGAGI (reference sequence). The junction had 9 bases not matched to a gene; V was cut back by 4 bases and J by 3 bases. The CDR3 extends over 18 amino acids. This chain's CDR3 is CASSSRLAGGLIYNEQFF. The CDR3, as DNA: TGTGCCAGCAGTTCAAGACTAGCGGGGGGTCTAATCTACAATGAGCAGTTCTTC.

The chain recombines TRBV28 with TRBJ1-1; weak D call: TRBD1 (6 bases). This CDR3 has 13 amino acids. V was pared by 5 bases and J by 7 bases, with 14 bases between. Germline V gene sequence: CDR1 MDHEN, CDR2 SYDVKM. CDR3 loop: CASSPYGQYEAFF. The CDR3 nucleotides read TGTGCCAGCAGTCCTTATGGACAGTATGAAGCTTTCTTT.